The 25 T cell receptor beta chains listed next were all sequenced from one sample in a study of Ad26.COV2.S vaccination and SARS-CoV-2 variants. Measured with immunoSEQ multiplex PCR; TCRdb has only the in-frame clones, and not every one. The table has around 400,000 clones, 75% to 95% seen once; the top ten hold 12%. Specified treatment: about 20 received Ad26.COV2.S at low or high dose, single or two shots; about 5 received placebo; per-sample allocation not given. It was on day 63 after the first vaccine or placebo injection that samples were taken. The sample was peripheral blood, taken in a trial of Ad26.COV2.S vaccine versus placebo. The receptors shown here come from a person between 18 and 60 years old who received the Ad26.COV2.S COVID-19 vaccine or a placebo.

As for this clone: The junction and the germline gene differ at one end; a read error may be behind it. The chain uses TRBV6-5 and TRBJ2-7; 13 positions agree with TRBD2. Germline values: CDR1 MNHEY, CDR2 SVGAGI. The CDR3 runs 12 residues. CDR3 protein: CASSPGLAGPHF. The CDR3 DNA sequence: TGTGCCAGCAGTCCGGGACTAGCGGGGCCACACTTC.

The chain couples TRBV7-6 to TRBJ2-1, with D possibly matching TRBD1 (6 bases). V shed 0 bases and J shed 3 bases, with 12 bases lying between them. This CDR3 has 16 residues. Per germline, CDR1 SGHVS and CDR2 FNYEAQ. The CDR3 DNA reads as TGTGCCAGCAGCTTAGCCTTCCTGGGACACTACAATGAGCAGTTCTTC. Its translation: CASSLAFLGHYNEQFF.

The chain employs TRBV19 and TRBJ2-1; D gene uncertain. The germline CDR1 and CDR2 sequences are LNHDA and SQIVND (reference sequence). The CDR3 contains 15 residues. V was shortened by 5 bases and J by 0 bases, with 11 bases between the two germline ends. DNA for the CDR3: TGTGCCAGTAGTGGTTGGGTTAGCTCCTACAATGAGCAGTTCTTC. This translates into CASSGWVSSYNEQFF.

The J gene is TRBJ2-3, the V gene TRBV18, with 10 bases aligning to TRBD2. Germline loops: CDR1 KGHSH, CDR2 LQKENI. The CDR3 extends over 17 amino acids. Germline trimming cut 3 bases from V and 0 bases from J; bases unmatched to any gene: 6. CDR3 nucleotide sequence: TGTGCCAGCTCACCGCCGGGACTAGCGTCTAGCACAGATACGCAGTATTTT. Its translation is CASSPPGLASSTDTQYF.

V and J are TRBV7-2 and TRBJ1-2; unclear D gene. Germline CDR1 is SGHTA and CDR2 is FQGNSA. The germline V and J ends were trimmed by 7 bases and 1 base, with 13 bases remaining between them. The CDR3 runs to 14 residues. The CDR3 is CASNQEPLNYGYTF. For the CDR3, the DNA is TGTGCCAGCAACCAGGAGCCCCTTAACTATGGCTACACCTTC.

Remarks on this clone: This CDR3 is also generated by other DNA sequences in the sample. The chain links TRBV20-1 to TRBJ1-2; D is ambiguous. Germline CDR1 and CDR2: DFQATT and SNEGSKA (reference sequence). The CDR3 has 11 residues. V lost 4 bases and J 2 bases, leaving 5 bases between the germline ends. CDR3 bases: TGCAGTGCTACGGGAAACTATGGCTACACCTTC. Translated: CSATGNYGYTF.

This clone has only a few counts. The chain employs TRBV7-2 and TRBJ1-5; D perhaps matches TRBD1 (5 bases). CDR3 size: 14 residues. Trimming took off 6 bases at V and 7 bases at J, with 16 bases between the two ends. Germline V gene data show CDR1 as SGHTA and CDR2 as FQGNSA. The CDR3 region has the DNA TGTGCCAGCAGTGAAGACCAGGGAGGCCAGCCCCAGCATTTT. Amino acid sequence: CASSEDQGGQPQHF.

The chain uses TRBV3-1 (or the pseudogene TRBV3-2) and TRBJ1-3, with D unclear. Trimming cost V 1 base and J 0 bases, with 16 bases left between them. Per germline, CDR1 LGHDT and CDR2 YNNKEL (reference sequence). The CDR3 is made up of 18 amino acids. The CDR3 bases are TGTGCCAGCAGCCAAGTAATCCAAGGCCTCAGCTCTGGAAACACCATATATTTT. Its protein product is CASSQVIQGLSSGNTIYF.

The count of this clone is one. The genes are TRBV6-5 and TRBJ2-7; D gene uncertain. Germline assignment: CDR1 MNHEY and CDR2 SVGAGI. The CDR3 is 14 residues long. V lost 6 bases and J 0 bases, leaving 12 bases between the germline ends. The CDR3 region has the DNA TGTGCCAGCAGGAGTCAGCAGGTCTCCTACGAGCAGTACTTC. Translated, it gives CASRSQQVSYEQYF.

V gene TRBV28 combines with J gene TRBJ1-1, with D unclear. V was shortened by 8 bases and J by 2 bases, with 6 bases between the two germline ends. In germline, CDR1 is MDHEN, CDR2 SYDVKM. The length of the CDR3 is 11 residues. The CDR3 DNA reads TGTGCCAGCCTTGGTAACACTGAAGCTTTCTTT. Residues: CASLGNTEAFF.

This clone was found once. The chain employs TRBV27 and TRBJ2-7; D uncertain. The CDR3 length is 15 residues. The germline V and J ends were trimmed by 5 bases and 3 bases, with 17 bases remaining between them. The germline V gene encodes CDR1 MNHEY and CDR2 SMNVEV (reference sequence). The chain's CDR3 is CASSQEMGRVYEQYF. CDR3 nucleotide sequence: TGTGCCAGCAGTCAAGAGATGGGTAGGGTCTACGAGCAGTACTTC.

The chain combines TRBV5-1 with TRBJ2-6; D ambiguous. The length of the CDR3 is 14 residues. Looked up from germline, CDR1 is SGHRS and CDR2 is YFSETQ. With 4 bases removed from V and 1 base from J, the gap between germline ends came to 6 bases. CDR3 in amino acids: CASSPLSGANVLTF. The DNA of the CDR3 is TGCGCCAGCAGCCCGTTATCTGGGGCCAACGTCCTGACTTTC. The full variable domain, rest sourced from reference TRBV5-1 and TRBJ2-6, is KAGVTQTPRYLIKTRGQQVTLSCSPISGHRSVSWYQQTPGQGLQFLFEYFSETQRNKGNFPGRFSGRQFSNSRSEMNVSTLELGDSALYLCASSPLSGANVLTFGAGSRLTVL.

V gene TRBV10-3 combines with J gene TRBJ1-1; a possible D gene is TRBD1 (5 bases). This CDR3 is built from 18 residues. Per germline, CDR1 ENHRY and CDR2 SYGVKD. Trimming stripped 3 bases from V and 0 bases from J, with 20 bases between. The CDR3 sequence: CAISDPRARSPMNTEAFF. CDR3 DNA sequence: TGTGCCATCAGTGACCCCAGGGCCCGGAGCCCTATGAACACTGAAGCTTTCTTT.

The DNA for the CDR3 is TGTGCCAGCAGCAACCAACTGGGTGAGCAGTTCTTC. As protein: CASSNQLGEQFF. V usage is TRBV5-8 and J usage is TRBJ2-1; D ambiguous. Trimming shortened V by 4 bases and J by 9 bases, and 11 bases separated the two germline ends. CDR1 is SGHTS and CDR2 is YDEGEE in the germline V gene. This CDR3 spans 12 amino acids.

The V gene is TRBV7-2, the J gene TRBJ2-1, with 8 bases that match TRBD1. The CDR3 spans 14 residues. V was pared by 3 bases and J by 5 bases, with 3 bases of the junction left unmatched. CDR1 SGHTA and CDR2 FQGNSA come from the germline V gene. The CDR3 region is CASSFGQGDNEQFF. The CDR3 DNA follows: TGTGCCAGCAGCTTCGGACAGGGTGACAATGAGCAGTTCTTC.

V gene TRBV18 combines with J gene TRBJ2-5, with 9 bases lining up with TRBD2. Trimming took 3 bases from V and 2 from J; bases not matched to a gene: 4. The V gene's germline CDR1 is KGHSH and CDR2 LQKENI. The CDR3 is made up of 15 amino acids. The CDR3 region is CASSPASGGQETQYF. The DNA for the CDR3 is TGTGCCAGCTCACCGGCGAGCGGGGGGCAAGAGACCCAGTACTTC.

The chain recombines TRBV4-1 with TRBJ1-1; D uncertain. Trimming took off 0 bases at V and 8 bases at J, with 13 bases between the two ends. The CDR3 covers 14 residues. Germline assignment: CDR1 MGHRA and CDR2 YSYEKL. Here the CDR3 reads CASSQDIRVREAFF. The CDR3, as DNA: TGCGCCAGCAGCCAAGATATAAGGGTGAGGGAAGCTTTCTTT.

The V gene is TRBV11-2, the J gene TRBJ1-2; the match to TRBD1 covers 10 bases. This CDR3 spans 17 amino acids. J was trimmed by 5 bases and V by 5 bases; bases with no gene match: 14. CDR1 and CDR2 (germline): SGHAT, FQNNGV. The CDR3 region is CASSNFPRTGGGYGYTF. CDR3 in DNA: TGTGCCAGCAGCAACTTTCCCCGGACAGGGGGTGGGTATGGCTACACCTTC.

Written as DNA, the CDR3 is TGTGCCAGCAGCTTAGCAAACAGGGGCGGAGGTATGAATGAGCAGTTCTTC. It codes for CASSLANRGGGMNEQFF. The chain carries TRBV7-2 and TRBJ2-1; 7 nucleotides match TRBD1. The V gene's germline CDR1 is SGHTA and CDR2 FQGNSA. The CDR3 contains 17 residues. V trimming: 0 bases; J trimming: 7 bases; junction bases outside the gene matches: 12.

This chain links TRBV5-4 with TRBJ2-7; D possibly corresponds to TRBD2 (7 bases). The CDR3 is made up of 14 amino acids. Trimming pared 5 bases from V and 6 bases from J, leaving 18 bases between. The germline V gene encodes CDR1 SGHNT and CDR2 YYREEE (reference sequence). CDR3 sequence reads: CASRTGGEGVEQYF. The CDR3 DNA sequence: TGTGCCAGCAGGACGGGAGGTGAGGGGGTCGAGCAGTACTTC.

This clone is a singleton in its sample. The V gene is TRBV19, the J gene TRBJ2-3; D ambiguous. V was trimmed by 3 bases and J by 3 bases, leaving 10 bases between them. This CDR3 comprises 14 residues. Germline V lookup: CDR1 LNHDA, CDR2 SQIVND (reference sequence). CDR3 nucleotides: TGTGCCAGTAGTATCGAGTTTTTAACAGATACGCAGTATTTT. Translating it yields CASSIEFLTDTQYF.

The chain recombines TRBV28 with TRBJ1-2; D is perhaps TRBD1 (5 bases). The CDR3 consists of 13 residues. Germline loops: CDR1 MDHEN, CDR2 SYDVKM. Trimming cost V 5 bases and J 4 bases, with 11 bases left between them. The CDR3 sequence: CASSRGPFYGYTF. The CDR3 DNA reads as TGTGCCAGCAGTCGGGGCCCCTTCTATGGCTACACCTTC.

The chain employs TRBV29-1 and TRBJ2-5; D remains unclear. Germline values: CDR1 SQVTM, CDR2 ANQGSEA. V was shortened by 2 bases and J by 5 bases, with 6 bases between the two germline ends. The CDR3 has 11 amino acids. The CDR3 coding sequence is TGCAGCGTTGAAATACTGGAGACCCAGTACTTC. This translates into CSVEILETQYF.

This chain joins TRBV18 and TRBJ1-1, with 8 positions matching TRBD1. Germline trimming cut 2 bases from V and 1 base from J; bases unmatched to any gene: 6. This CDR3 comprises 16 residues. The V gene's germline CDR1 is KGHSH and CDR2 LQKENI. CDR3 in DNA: TGTGCCAGCTCACCAAGACAGGGGAATGCGAACACTGAAGCTTTCTTT. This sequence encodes CASSPRQGNANTEAFF. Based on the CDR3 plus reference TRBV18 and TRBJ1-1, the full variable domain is NAGVMQNPRHLVRRRGQEARLRCSPMKGHSHVYWYRQLPEEGLKFMVYLQKENIIDESGMPKERFSAEFPKEGPSILRIQQVVRGDSAAYFCASSPRQGNANTEAFFGQGTRLTVV.

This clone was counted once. The CDR3 nucleotides read TGCAGCGTCACGTGGGACAGCTCCTACAATGAGCAGTTCTTC. It is translated as CSVTWDSSYNEQFF. V is TRBV29-1 and J is TRBJ2-1; 7 bases are a match to TRBD1. The CDR3 length is 14 residues. Germline V gene sequence: CDR1 SQVTM, CDR2 ANQGSEA. V shed 6 bases and J 0 bases; nucleotides not matched to a gene: 5.